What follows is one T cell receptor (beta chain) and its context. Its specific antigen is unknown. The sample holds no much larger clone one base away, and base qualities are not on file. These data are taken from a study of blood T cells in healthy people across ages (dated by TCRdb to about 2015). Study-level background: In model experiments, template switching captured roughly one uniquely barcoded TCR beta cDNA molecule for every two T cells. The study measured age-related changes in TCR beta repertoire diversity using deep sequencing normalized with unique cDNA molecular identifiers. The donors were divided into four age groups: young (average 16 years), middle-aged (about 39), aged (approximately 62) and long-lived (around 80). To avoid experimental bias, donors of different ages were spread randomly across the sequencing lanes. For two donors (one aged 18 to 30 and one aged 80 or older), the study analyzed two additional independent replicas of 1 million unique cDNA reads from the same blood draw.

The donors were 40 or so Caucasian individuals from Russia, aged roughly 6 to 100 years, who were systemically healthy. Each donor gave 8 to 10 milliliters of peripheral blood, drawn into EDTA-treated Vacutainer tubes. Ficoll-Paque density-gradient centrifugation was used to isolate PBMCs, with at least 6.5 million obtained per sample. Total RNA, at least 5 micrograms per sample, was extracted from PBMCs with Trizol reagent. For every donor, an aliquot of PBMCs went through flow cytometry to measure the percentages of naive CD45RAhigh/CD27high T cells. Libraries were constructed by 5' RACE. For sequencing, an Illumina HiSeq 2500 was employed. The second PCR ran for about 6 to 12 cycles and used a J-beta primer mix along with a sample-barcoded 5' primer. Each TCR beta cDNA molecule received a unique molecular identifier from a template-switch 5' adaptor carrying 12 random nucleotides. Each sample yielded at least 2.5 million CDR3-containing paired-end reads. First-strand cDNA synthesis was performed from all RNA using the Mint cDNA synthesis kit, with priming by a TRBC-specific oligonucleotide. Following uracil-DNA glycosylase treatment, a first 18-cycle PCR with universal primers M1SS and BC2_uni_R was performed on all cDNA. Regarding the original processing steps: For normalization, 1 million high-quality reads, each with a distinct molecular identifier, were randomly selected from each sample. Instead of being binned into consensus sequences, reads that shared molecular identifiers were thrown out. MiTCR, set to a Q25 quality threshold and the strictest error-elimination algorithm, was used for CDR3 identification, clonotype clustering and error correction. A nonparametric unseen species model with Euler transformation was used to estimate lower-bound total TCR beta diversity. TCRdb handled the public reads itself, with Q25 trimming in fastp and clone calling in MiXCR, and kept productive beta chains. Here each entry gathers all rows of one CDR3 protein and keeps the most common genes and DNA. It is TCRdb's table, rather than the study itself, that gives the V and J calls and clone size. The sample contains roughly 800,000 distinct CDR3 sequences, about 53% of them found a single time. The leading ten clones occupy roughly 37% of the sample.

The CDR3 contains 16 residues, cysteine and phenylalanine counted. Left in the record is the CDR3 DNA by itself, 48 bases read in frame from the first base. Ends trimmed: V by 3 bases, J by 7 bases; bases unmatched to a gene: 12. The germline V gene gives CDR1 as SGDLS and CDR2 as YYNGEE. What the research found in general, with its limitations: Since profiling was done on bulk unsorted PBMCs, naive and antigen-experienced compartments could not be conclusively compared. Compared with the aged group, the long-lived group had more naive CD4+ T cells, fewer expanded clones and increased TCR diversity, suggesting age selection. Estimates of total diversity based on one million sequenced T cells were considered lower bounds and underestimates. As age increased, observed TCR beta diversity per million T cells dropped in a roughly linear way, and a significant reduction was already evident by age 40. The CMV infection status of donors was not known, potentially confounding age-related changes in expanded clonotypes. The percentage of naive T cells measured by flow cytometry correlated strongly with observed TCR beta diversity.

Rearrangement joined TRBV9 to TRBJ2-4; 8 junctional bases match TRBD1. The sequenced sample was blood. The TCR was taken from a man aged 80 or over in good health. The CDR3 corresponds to CASSERTGTTGNIQYF. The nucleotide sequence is TGTGCCAGCAGCGAGAGGACAGGGACGACTGGGAACATTCAGTACTTC. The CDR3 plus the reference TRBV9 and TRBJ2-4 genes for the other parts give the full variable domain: DSGVTQTPKHLITATGQRVTLRCSPRSGDLSVYWYQQSLDQGLQFLIQYYNGEERAKGNILERFSAQQFPDLHSELNLSSLELGDSALYFCASSERTGTTGNIQYFGAGTRLSVL.